Each of the 10 T cell receptor beta chains below was sequenced from the same sample in a study of T cell repertoires in cytomegalovirus infection. The antigens these receptors bind are not known. TCRdb re-derived calls from the reads in MiXCR, one entry per CDR3 protein. The data hold roughly 500,000 distinct CDR3 sequences, with 25% to 35% observed a single time. Here the sequenced sample was cultured PBMCs, taken from culture after CMV antigen stimulation. These receptors were taken from a human donor in good health (CMV status not recorded). Some clones in this sample may be carry-over from other donors' samples.

The sample holds many counts of this clonotype. The rearrangement links TRBV7-2 to TRBJ2-7, with D possibly being TRBD2 (5 bases). Germline assignment: CDR1 SGHTA and CDR2 FQGNSA. This CDR3 is built from 18 residues. V lost 0 bases, J lost 3 bases, and 21 bases lay in between. CDR3 coding DNA: TGTGCCAGCAGCTTAGCGCTTTCTCGATTGGGGAGCGGCTACGAGCAGTACTTC. It yields the protein CASSLALSRLGSGYEQYF.

The rearrangement joins TRBV10-3 to TRBJ2-1; D uncertain. V lost 7 bases, J lost 9 bases, and 7 bases lay in between. The germline CDR1 and CDR2 sequences are ENHRY and SYGVKD. There are 10 residues in the CDR3. The CDR3 protein is CAITWGEQFF. CDR3 bases: TGTGCCATCACATGGGGTGAGCAGTTCTTC.

This clonotype was recorded many times. The chain joins TRBV28 to TRBJ1-6, with unresolved D. The CDR3 covers 12 residues. Germline loops: CDR1 MDHEN, CDR2 SYDVKM. Trimming pared 3 bases from V and 8 bases from J, leaving 5 bases between. In nucleotides, the CDR3 is TGTGCCAGCAGTTTTGGGGATTCACCCCTCCACTTT. Encoded protein: CASSFGDSPLHF.

This clonotype was picked up a small number of times. This sequence joins TRBV12-3 or TRBV12-4 and TRBJ1-2, with D possibly TRBD1 on 6 matching bases. Trimming removed 5 bases at V and 4 bases at J, with 11 bases between. The CDR3 contains 13 residues. The CDR3 DNA is TGTGCCAGCAGTCAGGGGTCCCTCTATGGCTACACCTTC. The encoded protein is CASSQGSLYGYTF.

The genes are TRBV12-5 and TRBJ2-5, with D tentatively TRBD2 (5 bases). The germline V gene has CDR1 LGHNT and CDR2 FRNRAP. Trimming pared 2 bases from V and 3 bases from J, leaving 19 bases between. The CDR3 has 17 amino acids. In nucleotides, the CDR3 is TGTGCTAGTGGTTTGCCCCCCGGGAAGATTAGAGAAGAGACCCAGTACTTC. This gives the protein CASGLPPGKIREETQYF.

The V call is TRBV18, the J call TRBJ1-4; D call uncertain. The ends were cut back, 2 bases at V and 7 bases at J, with 11 bases in the middle. CDR3 length: 14 residues. CDR1 and CDR2 from the germline V gene are KGHSH and LQKENI. The CDR3 loop reads CASSPTPGGEKLFF. CDR3 coding DNA: TGTGCCAGCTCACCAACGCCTGGCGGTGAAAAACTGTTTTTT.

The V gene is TRBV20-1, the J gene TRBJ2-3, with D tentatively TRBD1 or TRBD2 (5 bases each). The CDR3 length is 12 residues. In germline, CDR1 is DFQATT, CDR2 SNEGSKA (reference sequence). V gave up 3 bases and J gave up 4 bases, with 8 bases separating them. The CDR3 here is CSASGAADTQYF. Here the CDR3 DNA reads TGCAGTGCTAGCGGGGCGGCAGATACGCAGTATTTT.

This clonotype was detected many times. This chain joins TRBV7-2 and TRBJ2-3; D is unresolved. The V end was cut by 4 bases, the J end by 4 bases, with 9 bases between. Germline loops: CDR1 SGHTA, CDR2 FQGNSA. The CDR3 covers 13 residues. The chain's CDR3 is CASSSRISDTQYF. In nucleotides, the CDR3 is TGTGCCAGCAGCTCTAGAATTTCAGATACGCAGTATTTT.

The rearrangement joins TRBV28 to TRBJ1-1; D gene ambiguous. Trimming stripped 4 bases from V and 5 bases from J, with 26 bases between. CDR3 length: 18 residues. CDR1 and CDR2 (germline): MDHEN, SYDVKM. The CDR3 DNA sequence: TGTGCCAGCAGTTCCTACGACCCCAGGACTTATGAAGGTACTGAAGCTTTCTTT. Protein product: CASSSYDPRTYEGTEAFF.

The chain recombines TRBV20-1 with TRBJ2-3; 13 nucleotides align to TRBD2. CDR3 length: 21 amino acids. Per the germline V gene, CDR1 is DFQATT and CDR2 is SNEGSKA (reference sequence). Unmatched junction bases numbered 19, after V lost 3 bases and J lost 1 base. CDR3 coding DNA: TGCAGTGCTAGCCCTCCATTGCCGGGACTAGCGGGGAGAGGGGGCACAGATACGCAGTATTTT. This codes for CSASPPLPGLAGRGGTDTQYF.